The rows below give T cell receptor beta chains drawn from one sample of a study of shared clonotypes between healthy human individuals. This table comes from immunoSEQ multiplex PCR, and its TCRdb copy is limited to in-frame clones, with some not included. This table has around 2.5 million clones, 80% to 95% appearing once. Input material: naive CD4+ T cells from PBMCs. The receptors come from a man aged 18 to 29 in good health. Some clones in this sample may be carry-over from other donors' samples. CDR3s include the opening cysteine and the closing phenylalanine or tryptophan. A D gene is named only where the DNA matches it firmly. A clone size is listed for some rows: how often the clone was seen (once, few, many), or a class if it is expanded.

d_call	v_call	clone_size	j_call	cdr3_aa	cdr3_nt
TRBD2	TRBV5-1	.	TRBJ2-5	CASSLALAGVETQYF	TGCGCCAGCAGCTTGGCTTTAGCGGGAGTTGAGACCCAGTACTTC
.	TRBV28	.	TRBJ2-4	CASRRSSAVKNIQYF	TGTGCCAGCAGACGGTCGTCGGCGGTCAAAAACATTCAGTACTTC
.	TRBV5-1	.	TRBJ1-1	CASSFTTGLTEAFF	TGCGCCAGCAGCTTTACCACAGGTTTAACTGAAGCTTTCTTT
TRBD1	TRBV2	.	TRBJ1-5	CASRGPQGYSNQPQHF	TGTGCCAGCAGGGGACCACAGGGGTATAGCAATCAGCCCCAGCATTTT
TRBD2	TRBV28	.	TRBJ2-5	CASSLGSGVEEETQYF	TGTGCCAGCAGTTTAGGTAGCGGGGTAGAGGAAGAGACCCAGTACTTC
.	TRBV5-1	.	TRBJ2-5	CASSPRGLETQYF	TGCGCCAGCAGCCCGCGCGGCCTAGAGACCCAGTACTTC
.	TRBV5-1	.	TRBJ1-1	CASSLGGGSITEAFF	TGCGCCAGCAGCTTGGGAGGGGGGTCGATAACTGAAGCTTTCTTT
.	TRBV7-2	.	TRBJ2-7	CASSLKGASSFSYEQYF	TGTGCCAGCAGCTTAAAGGGTGCATCTAGTTTCTCCTACGAGCAGTACTTC
TRBD1	TRBV5-1	.	TRBJ1-1	CASSPTGTMNTEAFF	TGCGCCAGCAGCCCGACAGGGACGATGAACACTGAAGCTTTCTTT
.	TRBV29-1	.	TRBJ2-1	CSVESLTYYNEQFF	TGCAGCGTTGAGTCGCTGACCTATTACAATGAGCAGTTCTTC
.	TRBV7-3	.	TRBJ2-5	CASSSRRQETQYF	TGTGCCAGCAGCTCCCGCCGGCAAGAGACCCAGTACTTC
.	TRBV9	.	TRBJ2-5	CASSVVGDGLGTQYF	TGTGCCAGCAGCGTAGTCGGTGACGGACTTGGGACCCAGTACTTC
.	TRBV6-1	.	TRBJ1-2	CASNGGGLGDYGYTF	TGTGCCAGCAACGGAGGAGGGTTGGGTGACTATGGCTACACCTTC
.	TRBV7-9	once	TRBJ2-3	CAGRGTYTDTQYF	TGTGCCGGTAGAGGGACCTACACAGATACGCAGTATTTT
.	TRBV5-6	once	TRBJ2-5	CASSTDRFVTQYF	TGTGCCAGCAGCACGGATCGGTTCGTGACCCAGTACTTC
.	TRBV5-5	.	TRBJ1-2	CASSHAGSDYGYTF	TGTGCCAGCAGCCACGCAGGGTCCGACTATGGCTACACCTTC
TRBD2	TRBV7-2	.	TRBJ2-7	CASSLGLGWAYEQYF	TGTGCCAGCAGCTTGGGACTAGGTTGGGCCTACGAGCAGTACTTC